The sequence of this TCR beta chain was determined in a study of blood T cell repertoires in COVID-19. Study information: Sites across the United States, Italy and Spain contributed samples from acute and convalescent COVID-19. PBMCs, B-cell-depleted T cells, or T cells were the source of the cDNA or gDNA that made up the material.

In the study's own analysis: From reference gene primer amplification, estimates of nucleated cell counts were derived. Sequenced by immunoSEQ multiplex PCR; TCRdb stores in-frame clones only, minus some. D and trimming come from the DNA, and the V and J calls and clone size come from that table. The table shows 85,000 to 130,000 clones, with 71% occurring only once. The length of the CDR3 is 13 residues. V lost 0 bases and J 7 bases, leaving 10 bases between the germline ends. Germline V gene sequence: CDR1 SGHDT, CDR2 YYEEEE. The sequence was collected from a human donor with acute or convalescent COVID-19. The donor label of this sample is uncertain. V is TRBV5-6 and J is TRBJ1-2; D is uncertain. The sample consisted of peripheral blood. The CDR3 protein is CASSLGRLGGYTF. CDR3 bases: TGTGCCAGCAGCTTGGGCAGGCTTGGTGGCTACACCTTC.